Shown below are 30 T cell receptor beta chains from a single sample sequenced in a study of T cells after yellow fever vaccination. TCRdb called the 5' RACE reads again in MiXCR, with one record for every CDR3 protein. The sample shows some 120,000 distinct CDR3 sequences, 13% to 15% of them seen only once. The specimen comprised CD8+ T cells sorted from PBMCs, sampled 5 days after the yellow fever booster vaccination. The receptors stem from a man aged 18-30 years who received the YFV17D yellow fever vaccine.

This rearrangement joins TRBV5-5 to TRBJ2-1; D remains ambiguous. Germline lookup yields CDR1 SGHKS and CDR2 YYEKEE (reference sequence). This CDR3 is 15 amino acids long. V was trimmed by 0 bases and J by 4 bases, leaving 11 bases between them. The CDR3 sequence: CASSLEVGGYNEQFF. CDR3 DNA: TGTGCCAGCAGCTTGGAGGTCGGCGGATACAATGAGCAGTTCTTC.

This CDR3 reads CASSPISKGPKNIQYF. The CDR3, as DNA: TGTGCCAGCTCACCCATAAGTAAAGGGCCCAAAAACATTCAGTACTTC. The rearrangement joins TRBV18 to TRBJ2-4, with D uncertain. Germline V lookup: CDR1 KGHSH, CDR2 LQKENI. Between the trimmed V and J ends, which lost 3 bases and 2 bases, there was a span of 14 bases. The CDR3 is 16 residues long.

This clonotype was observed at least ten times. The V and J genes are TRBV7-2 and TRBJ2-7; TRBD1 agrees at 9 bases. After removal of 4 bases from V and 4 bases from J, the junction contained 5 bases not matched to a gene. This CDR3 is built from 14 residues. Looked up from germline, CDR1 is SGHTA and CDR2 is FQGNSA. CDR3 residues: CASSSWDREYEQYF. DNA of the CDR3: TGTGCCAGCAGCTCCTGGGACAGGGAATACGAGCAGTACTTC.

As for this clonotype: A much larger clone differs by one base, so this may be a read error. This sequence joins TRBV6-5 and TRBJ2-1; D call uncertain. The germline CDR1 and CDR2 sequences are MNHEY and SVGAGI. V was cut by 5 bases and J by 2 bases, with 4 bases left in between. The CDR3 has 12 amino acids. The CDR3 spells CASSSPYNEQFF. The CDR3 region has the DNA TGTGCCAGCAGTAGCCCCTACAATGAGCAGTTCTTC.

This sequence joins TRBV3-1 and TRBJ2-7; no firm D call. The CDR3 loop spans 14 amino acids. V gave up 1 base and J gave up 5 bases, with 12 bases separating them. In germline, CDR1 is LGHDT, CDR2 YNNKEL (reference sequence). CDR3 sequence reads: CASSQVGYAHEQYF. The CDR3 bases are TGTGCCAGCAGCCAAGTGGGATACGCCCACGAGCAGTACTTC.

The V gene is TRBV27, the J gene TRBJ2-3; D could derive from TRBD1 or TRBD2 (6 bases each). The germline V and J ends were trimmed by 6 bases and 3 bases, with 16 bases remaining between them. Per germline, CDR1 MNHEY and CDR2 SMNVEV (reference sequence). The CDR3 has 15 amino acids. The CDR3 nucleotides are TGTGCCAGCAGAATTGGCAGGGGACTTACAGATACGCAGTATTTT. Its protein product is CASRIGRGLTDTQYF.

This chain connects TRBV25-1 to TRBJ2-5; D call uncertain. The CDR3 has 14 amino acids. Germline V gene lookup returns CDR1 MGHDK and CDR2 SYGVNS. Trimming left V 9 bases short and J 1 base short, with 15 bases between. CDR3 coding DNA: TGTGCCAGTAATACGGAGCCCCTCCAAGAGACCCAGTACTTC. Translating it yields CASNTEPLQETQYF. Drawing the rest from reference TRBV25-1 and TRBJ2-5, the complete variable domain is EADIYQTPRYLVIGTGKKITLECSQTMGHDKMYWYQQDPGMELHLIHYSYGVNSTEKGDLSSESTVSRIRTEHFPLTLESARPSHTSQYLCASNTEPLQETQYFGPGTRLLVL.

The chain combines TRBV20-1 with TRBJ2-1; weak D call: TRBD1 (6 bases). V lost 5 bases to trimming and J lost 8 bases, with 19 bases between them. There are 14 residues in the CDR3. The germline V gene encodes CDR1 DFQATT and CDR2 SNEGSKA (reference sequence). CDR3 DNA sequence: TGCAGTGCTCCCCGCCTGACAGGAGCGGATGAGCAGTTCTTC. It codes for CSAPRLTGADEQFF.

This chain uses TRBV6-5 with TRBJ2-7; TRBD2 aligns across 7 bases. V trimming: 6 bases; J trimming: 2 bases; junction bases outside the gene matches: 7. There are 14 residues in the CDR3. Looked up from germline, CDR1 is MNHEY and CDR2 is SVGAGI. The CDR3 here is CASRFGLGTYEQYF. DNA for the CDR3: TGTGCCAGCAGATTTGGACTAGGAACCTACGAGCAGTACTTC.

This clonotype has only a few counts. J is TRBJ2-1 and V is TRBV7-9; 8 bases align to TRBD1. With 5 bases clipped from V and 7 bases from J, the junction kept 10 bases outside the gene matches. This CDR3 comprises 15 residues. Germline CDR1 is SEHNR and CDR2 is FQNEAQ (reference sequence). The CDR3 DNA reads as TGTGCCAGCAGCGGCCGGGACAGGCATTTGAATGAGCAGTTCTTC. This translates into CASSGRDRHLNEQFF. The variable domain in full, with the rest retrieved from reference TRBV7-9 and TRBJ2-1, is DTGVSQNPRHKITKRGQNVTFRCDPISEHNRLYWYRQTLGQGPEFLTYFQNEAQLEKSRLLSDRFSAERPKGSFSTLEIQRTEQGDSAMYLCASSGRDRHLNEQFFGPGTRLTVL.

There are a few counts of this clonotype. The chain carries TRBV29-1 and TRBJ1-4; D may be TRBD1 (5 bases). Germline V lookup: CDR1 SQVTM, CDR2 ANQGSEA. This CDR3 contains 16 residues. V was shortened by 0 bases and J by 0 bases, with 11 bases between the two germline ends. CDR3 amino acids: CSVEDPGTATNEKLFF. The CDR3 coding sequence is TGCAGCGTTGAAGATCCCGGGACCGCAACTAATGAAAAACTGTTTTTT.

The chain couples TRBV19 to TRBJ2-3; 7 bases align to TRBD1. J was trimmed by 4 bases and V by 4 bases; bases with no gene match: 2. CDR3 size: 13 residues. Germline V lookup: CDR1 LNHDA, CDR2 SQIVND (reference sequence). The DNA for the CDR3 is TGTGCCAGTAGTAGGGGACAGCCAGATACGCAGTATTTT. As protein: CASSRGQPDTQYF.

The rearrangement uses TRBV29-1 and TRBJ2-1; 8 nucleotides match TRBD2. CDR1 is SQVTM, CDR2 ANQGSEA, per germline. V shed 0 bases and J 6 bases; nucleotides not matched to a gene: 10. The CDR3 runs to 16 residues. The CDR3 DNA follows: TGCAGCGTTGAAGATCACGGGCGGGGGGCCCCCAATGAGCAGTTCTTC. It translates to CSVEDHGRGAPNEQFF.

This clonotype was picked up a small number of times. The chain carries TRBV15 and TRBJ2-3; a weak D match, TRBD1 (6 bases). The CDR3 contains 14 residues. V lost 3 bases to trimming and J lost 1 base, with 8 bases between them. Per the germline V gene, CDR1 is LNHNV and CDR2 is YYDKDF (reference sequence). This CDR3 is CATSRDSGTDTQYF. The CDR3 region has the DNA TGTGCCACCAGCAGGGACAGTGGCACAGATACGCAGTATTTT.

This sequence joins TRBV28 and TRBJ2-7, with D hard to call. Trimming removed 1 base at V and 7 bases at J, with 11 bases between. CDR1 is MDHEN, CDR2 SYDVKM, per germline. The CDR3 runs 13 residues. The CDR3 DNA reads TGTGCCAGCAGTTTATTTCTATCAGGAGAGCAGTACGTC. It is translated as CASSLFLSGEQYV.

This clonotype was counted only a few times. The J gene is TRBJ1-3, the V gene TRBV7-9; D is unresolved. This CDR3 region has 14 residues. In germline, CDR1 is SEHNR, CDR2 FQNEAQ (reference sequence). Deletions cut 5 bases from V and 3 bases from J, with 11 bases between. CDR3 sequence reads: CASSRSGFGNTIYF. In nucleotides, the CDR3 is TGTGCCAGCAGCCGCTCCGGGTTTGGAAACACCATATATTTT.

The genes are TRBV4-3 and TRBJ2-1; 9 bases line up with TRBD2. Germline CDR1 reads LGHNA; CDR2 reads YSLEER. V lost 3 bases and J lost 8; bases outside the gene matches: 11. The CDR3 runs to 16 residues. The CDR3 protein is CASSHGPGLAVDEQFF. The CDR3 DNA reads TGCGCCAGCAGCCACGGGCCGGGACTAGCCGTAGATGAGCAGTTCTTC.

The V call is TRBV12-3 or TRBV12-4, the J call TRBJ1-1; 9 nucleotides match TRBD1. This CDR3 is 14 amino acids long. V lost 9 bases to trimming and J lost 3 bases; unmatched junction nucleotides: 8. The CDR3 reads CASRTGVLDTEAFF. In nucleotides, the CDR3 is TGTGCCAGTCGGACAGGGGTATTGGACACTGAAGCTTTCTTT.

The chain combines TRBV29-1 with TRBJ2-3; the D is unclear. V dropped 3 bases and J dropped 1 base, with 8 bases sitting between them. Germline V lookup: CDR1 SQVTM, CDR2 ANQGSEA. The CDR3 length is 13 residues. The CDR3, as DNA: TGCAGCGTTGAGGGTTCCGGCACAGATACGCAGTATTTT. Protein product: CSVEGSGTDTQYF.

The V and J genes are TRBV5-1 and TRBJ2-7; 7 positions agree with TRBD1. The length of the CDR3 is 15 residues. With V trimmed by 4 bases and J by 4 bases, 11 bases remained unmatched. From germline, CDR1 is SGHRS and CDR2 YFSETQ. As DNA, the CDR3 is TGCGCCAGCAGCATGGAATGGACAGGCTTGTACGAGCAGTACTTC. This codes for CASSMEWTGLYEQYF.

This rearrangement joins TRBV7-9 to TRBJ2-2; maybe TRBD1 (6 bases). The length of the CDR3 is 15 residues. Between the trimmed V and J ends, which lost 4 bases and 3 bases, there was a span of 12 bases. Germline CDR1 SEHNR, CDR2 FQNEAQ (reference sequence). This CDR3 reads CASSYEGVDTGELFF. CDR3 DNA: TGTGCCAGCAGCTACGAGGGGGTGGACACCGGGGAGCTGTTTTTT. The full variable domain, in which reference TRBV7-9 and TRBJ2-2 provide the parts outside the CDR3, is DTGVSQNPRHKITKRGQNVTFRCDPISEHNRLYWYRQTLGQGPEFLTYFQNEAQLEKSRLLSDRFSAERPKGSFSTLEIQRTEQGDSAMYLCASSYEGVDTGELFFGEGSRLTVL.

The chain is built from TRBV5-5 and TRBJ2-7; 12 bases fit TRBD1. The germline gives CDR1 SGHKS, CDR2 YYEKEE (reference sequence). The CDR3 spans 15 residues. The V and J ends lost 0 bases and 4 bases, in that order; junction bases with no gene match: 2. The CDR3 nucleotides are TGTGCCAGCAGCTTGGGGGGACAGGGGGCTTACGAGCAGTACGTC. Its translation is CASSLGGQGAYEQYV.

CDR3 protein: CASSFRLGGDTQYF. In DNA, the CDR3 is TGCGCCAGCAGCTTTAGACTCGGAGGAGATACGCAGTATTTT. This chain joins TRBV5-1 and TRBJ2-3; tentative D call: TRBD2 (5 bases). V was trimmed by 2 bases and J by 5 bases, leaving 12 bases between them. The CDR3 is 14 amino acids. Germline CDR1 reads SGHRS; CDR2 reads YFSETQ.

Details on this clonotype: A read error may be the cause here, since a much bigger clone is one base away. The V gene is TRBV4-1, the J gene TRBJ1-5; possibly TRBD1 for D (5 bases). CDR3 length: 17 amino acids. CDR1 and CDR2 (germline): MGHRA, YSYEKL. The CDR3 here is CASSQESVRVLNPPQHF. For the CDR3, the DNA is TGCGCCAGCAGCCAAGAATCCGTCAGGGTTTTAAATCCGCCCCAGCATTTT.

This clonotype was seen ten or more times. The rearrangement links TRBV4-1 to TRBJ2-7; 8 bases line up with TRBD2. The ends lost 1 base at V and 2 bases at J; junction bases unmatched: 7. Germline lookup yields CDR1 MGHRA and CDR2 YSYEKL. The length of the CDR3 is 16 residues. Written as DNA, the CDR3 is TGCGCCAGCAGCCAAGTCGGTGATAGCGGGACCTACGAGCAGTACTTC. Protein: CASSQVGDSGTYEQYF.

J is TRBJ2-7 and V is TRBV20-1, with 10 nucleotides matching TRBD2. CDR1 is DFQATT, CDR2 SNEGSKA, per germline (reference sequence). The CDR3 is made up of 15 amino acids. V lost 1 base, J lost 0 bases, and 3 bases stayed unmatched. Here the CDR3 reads CSARGPSGSSYEQYV. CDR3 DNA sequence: TGCAGTGCTAGAGGCCCTAGCGGGAGCTCCTACGAGCAGTACGTC.

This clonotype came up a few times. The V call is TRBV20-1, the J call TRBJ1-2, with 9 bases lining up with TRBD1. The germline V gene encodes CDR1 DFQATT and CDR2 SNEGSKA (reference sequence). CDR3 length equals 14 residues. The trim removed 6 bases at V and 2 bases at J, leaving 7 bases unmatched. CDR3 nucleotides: TGCAGTGCCACGGGACAGGGCCAAAACTATGGCTACACCTTC. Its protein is CSATGQGQNYGYTF.

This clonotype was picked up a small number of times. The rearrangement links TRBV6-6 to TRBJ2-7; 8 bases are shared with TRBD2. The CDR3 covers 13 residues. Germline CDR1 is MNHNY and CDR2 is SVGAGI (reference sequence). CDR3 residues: CACNGGGFHEQYF. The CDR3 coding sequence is TGTGCTTGCAACGGGGGGGGATTCCACGAGCAGTACTTC.

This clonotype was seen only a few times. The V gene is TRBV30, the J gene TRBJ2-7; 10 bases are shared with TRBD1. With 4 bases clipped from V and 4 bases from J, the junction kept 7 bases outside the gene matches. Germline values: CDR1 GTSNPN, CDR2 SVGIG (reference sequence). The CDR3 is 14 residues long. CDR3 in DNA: TGTGCCTGGACGGGACAGGGGAGGGTTTACGAGCAGTACTTC. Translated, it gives CAWTGQGRVYEQYF.

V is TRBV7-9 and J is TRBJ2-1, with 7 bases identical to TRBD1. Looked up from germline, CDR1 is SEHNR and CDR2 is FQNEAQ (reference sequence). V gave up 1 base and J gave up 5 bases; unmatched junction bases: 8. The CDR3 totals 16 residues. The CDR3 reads CASSLVGQPRDNEQFF. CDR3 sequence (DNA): TGTGCCAGCAGCTTAGTGGGACAGCCTCGGGACAATGAGCAGTTCTTC.